The 17 T cell receptor beta chains below come from one sample, sequenced in a study of vaccination effects on CD4 cells after COVID-19. With the ViraFEST assay, the study expanded antigen-specific CD4+ T cells using viral peptide pools, then sequenced them. Subsequent to a culture period of roughly 11 days, CD4+ T cells were isolated. All vaccine recipients tested negative for nucleocapsid antibodies and had never contracted SARS-CoV-2 infection. TCRdb's table, derived via immunoSEQ multiplex PCR, lists solely in-frame clones and lacks some. Found here are 37,000 or so clones, around 66% of them singletons; the top ten hold about 15%. Their antigens are not known. This specimen consisted of CD4+ T cells from PBMCs cultured with HCoV-OC43 spike peptides, obtained before COVID-19 vaccination. This sample's subset: HCoV-OC43 spike overlapping peptide pool stimulation. These receptors were taken from a human donor who received a COVID-19 vaccine.

This clone was counted only a few times. V and J are TRBV7-8 and TRBJ2-3; 7 nucleotides line up with TRBD2. The CDR3 covers 16 residues. Germline CDR1 and CDR2: SGHVS and FQNEAQ. Germline trimming cut 6 bases from V and 2 bases from J; bases unmatched to any gene: 11. The CDR3 DNA sequence: TGTGCCAGCAGTAAAACTAGCGACTCATACACAGATACGCAGTATTTT. Translated, it gives CASSKTSDSYTDTQYF. The full variable domain, its missing parts supplied by reference TRBV7-8 and TRBJ2-3, is GAGVSQSPRYKVAKRGQDVALRCDPISGHVSLFWYQQALGQGPEFLTYFQNEAQLDKSGLPSDRFFAERPEGSVSTLKIQRTQQEDSAVYLCASSKTSDSYTDTQYFGPGTRLTVL.

V gene TRBV6-4 combines with J gene TRBJ2-5; 11 bases agree with TRBD2. The CDR3 consists of 16 residues. With 0 bases clipped from V and 4 bases from J, the junction kept 4 bases outside the gene matches. Germline values: CDR1 MRHNA, CDR2 SNTAGT. CDR3 sequence: CASSDSGTSGPETQYF. The CDR3 DNA is TGTGCCAGCAGTGACTCCGGGACTAGCGGTCCAGAGACCCAGTACTTC.

The rearrangement uses TRBV12-5 and TRBJ2-3, with D tentatively TRBD2 (7 bases). The V end lost 1 base, the J end lost 15 bases, and 20 bases lay between the germline ends. CDR1 and CDR2 from the germline V gene are LGHNT and FRNRAP. The CDR3 length is 14 residues. CDR3 sequence (DNA): TGTGCTAGTGGTTTGGAGGGAGGGGGGACTACGGTTTATTTT. Translating gives CASGLEGGGTTVYF.

The chain couples TRBV5-1 to TRBJ2-3, with TRBD1 matching over 9 bases. CDR3 length equals 15 residues. In germline, CDR1 is SGHRS, CDR2 YFSETQ. The V gene end was trimmed by 7 bases and the J gene end by 4 bases; junction bases not matched to a gene: 10. CDR3 loop: CASHPGQGVSDTQYF. CDR3 DNA: TGCGCCAGCCACCCGGGACAGGGTGTCTCAGATACGCAGTATTTT.

The rearrangement joins TRBV2 to TRBJ1-5; D unclear. The V end lost 6 bases, the J end lost 6 bases, and 12 bases lay between the germline ends. This CDR3 has 13 residues. The germline gives CDR1 SNHLY, CDR2 FYNNEI. The CDR3 loop is CASRIGNFQPQHF. The CDR3 DNA is TGTGCCAGCAGAATTGGGAATTTTCAGCCCCAGCATTTT.

The V and J genes are TRBV7-9 and TRBJ2-1, with a possible D match to TRBD2 (5 bases). This CDR3 region has 14 residues. CDR1 is SEHNR, CDR2 FQNEAQ, per germline (reference sequence). V lost 2 bases and J 8 bases, leaving 13 bases between the germline ends. This CDR3 reads CASSLTRTEHEQFF. CDR3 nucleotides: TGTGCCAGCAGCTTAACTAGGACTGAACATGAGCAGTTCTTC.

This chain links TRBV2 with TRBJ2-7, with a possible D match to TRBD2 (5 bases). Between the trimmed V and J ends, which lost 0 bases and 3 bases, there was a span of 12 bases. CDR3 length equals 15 residues. Germline CDR1 reads SNHLY; CDR2 reads FYNNEI. DNA for the CDR3: TGTGCCAGCAGTGAAGCGCTTCGAGGGAACTACGAGCAGTACTTC. It encodes CASSEALRGNYEQYF.

This chain connects TRBV6-1 to TRBJ2-1, with 9 bases matching TRBD2. The CDR3 covers 16 residues. After removal of 2 bases from V and 2 bases from J, the junction contained 4 bases not matched to a gene. Germline CDR1 is MNHNS and CDR2 is SASEGT. The chain's CDR3 is CASSERASGAYNEQFF. The CDR3 DNA reads as TGTGCCAGCAGTGAAAGGGCTAGCGGGGCCTACAATGAGCAGTTCTTC.

This clone was counted only a few times. The gene calls are TRBV6-5 and TRBJ1-2; D ambiguous. This CDR3 spans 11 amino acids. Trimming shortened V by 8 bases and J by 2 bases, and 6 bases separated the two germline ends. Germline-derived CDR1 and CDR2 are MNHEY and SVGAGI. The CDR3 loop reads CASRQNYGYTF. CDR3 in DNA: TGTGCCAGCCGCCAGAACTATGGCTACACCTTC.

This clone came up once. The chain employs TRBV5-1 and TRBJ1-5; TRBD1 matches at 7 bases. The CDR3 is made up of 16 amino acids. Germline CDR1 is SGHRS and CDR2 is YFSETQ. V shed 0 bases and J 2 bases; nucleotides not matched to a gene: 5. This CDR3 reads CASSLGTGSGNQPQHF. In DNA form, the CDR3 reads TGCGCCAGCAGCTTGGGGACAGGCTCCGGCAATCAGCCCCAGCATTTT.

This chain joins TRBV29-1 and TRBJ2-5, with D tentatively TRBD1 or TRBD2 (6 bases each). The CDR3 runs 14 residues. In germline, CDR1 is SQVTM, CDR2 ANQGSEA. Trimming cost V 0 bases and J 3 bases, with 11 bases left between them. The CDR3: CSVEDSGGEETQYF. The CDR3 nucleotides read TGCAGCGTTGAAGATTCCGGGGGCGAAGAGACCCAGTACTTC.

This chain uses TRBV11-2 with TRBJ2-7; no reliable D call. Looked up from germline, CDR1 is SGHAT and CDR2 is FQNNGV. Trimming removed 5 bases at V and 2 bases at J, with 19 bases between. CDR3 length equals 16 residues. In DNA form, the CDR3 reads TGTGCCAGCAGCCCCGTCGACGGAAAGAGCCCCTACGAGCAGTACTTC. Protein sequence: CASSPVDGKSPYEQYF.

The chain links TRBV5-3 to TRBJ2-7; D perhaps matches TRBD1 (6 bases). TRBV5-3 is classed as an ORF, of uncertain function. The CDR3 covers 15 residues. V was clipped by 4 bases and J by 3 bases, with 17 bases between them. The CDR3 sequence: CARSLRTEGGYEQYF. The CDR3 DNA reads TGTGCCAGAAGCCTGAGGACAGAAGGCGGCTACGAGCAGTACTTC.

The chain has TRBV7-7 and TRBJ2-5; TRBD2 aligns across 8 bases. CDR3 length: 15 residues. Looked up from germline, CDR1 is SSHAT and CDR2 is FNYEAQ (reference sequence). V shed 2 bases and J 7 bases; nucleotides not matched to a gene: 9. DNA for the CDR3: TGTGCCAGCAGCTTAAGGACTAGCCCCCCTGGGACCCAGTACTTC. Its translation: CASSLRTSPPGTQYF.

The chain links TRBV10-3 to TRBJ2-3, with 7 bases lining up with TRBD2. Germline lookup yields CDR1 ENHRY and CDR2 SYGVKD. V shed 4 bases and J 1 base; nucleotides not matched to a gene: 2. The CDR3 has 14 residues. The CDR3 region is CAISASGGTDTQYF. Here the CDR3 DNA reads TGTGCCATCAGTGCTAGCGGAGGCACAGATACGCAGTATTTT.

CDR3 residues: CASGLKNSPLHF. In nucleotides, the CDR3 is TGTGCTAGTGGTTTGAAAAATTCACCCCTCCACTTT. The chain is built from TRBV12-5 and TRBJ1-6; D remains unclear. V was cut by 2 bases and J by 7 bases, with 3 bases left in between. Germline V gene lookup returns CDR1 LGHNT and CDR2 FRNRAP. There are 12 residues in the CDR3.

J is TRBJ2-1 and V is TRBV6-1; D uncertain. This CDR3 is built from 15 residues. Germline CDR1 is MNHNS and CDR2 is SASEGT. Trimming removed 1 base at V and 5 bases at J, with 12 bases between. In nucleotides, the CDR3 is TGTGCCAGCAGTGAAGGTCTGGGATCGAACAATGAGCAGTTCTTC. Protein product: CASSEGLGSNNEQFF.